The TCR beta chain under discussion was sequenced for a study of blood T cell repertoires in COVID-19. In the authors' workflow: By means of reference gene primer amplification, nucleated cell counts were estimated. TCRdb's table, derived via immunoSEQ multiplex PCR, lists solely in-frame clones and lacks some. V and J calls and clone size are given by that table; D and trimming were obtained from the DNA. Of around 49,000 clones listed, 89% are singletons. The CDR3 sequence is 15 residues long. Germline V lookup: CDR1 LGHNT, CDR2 FRNRAP. Trimming removed 2 bases from V and 3 bases from J; junction bases left unmatched: 5.

The sequenced sample was peripheral blood. This rearrangement joins TRBV12-5 to TRBJ1-2, with 8 bases fitting TRBD1. This clonotype originated in a human donor in a cohort sampled during active COVID-19. CDR3 amino acids: CASGLTGGVDYGYTF. The CDR3 DNA is TGTGCTAGTGGTTTGACAGGGGGGGTCGACTATGGCTACACCTTC.